This TCR beta chain was sequenced during a study of T cell responses to AZD1222 COVID-19 vaccine. Using immunoSEQ multiplex PCR, the repertoire was profiled, and TCRdb retains in-frame clones only, with some absent. The sample lists 15,000 to 20,000 clones, about nine tenths seen once, with 8.7% in the top ten. Samples with a second dose at about 4 or about 12 weeks were pooled together. V lost 2 bases to trimming and J lost 1 base, with 17 bases between them. Per the germline V gene, CDR1 is SGHRS and CDR2 is YFSETQ. CDR3 length equals 17 residues. The rearrangement uses TRBV5-1 and TRBJ2-3; D is unresolved. The material sequenced was peripheral blood, taken 28 days after the second AZD1222 dose. This clonotype originated in an adult who received the AZD1222 COVID-19 vaccine. This chain's CDR3 is CASSFFFVASGTDTQYF. CDR3 bases: TGCGCCAGCAGCTTCTTTTTTGTCGCTAGTGGCACAGATACGCAGTATTTT.